These T cell receptor beta chains were read from a single sample in a study of shared clonotypes between healthy human individuals. Generated by immunoSEQ multiplex PCR, the TCRdb table keeps only in-frame clones and is missing some. This sample has a few million clones, with 93% found just once. Sequencing was done on a sample of naive CD4+ T cells from PBMCs. These receptors were taken from a young man in good health. Some clones in this sample may be carry-over from other donors' samples. CDR3s include the opening cysteine and the closing phenylalanine or tryptophan. The D gene is left open where the match is weak. The size field is filled for only some rows; it gives once, few, many or a size class.

j_gene | abundance | d_gene | v_gene | CDR3aa | CDR3nt
TRBJ2-7 | NA | TRBD1 | TRBV7-2 | CASTSRQGAHEQYF | TGTGCCAGCACCTCAAGGCAGGGGGCCCACGAGCAGTACTTC
TRBJ1-1 | NA | NA | TRBV28 | CASSSIENTEAFF | TGTGCCAGCAGTTCCATAGAGAACACTGAAGCTTTCTTT
TRBJ1-2 | NA | NA | TRBV5-8 | CASSLVFVTAPLYGYTF | TGTGCCAGCAGCTTGGTTTTTGTGACAGCGCCCCTCTATGGCTACACCTTC
TRBJ2-1 | NA | NA | TRBV7-8 | CASSLARLVVSPYSYNEQFF | TGTGCCAGCAGCTTAGCGAGACTAGTTGTCTCACCTTACTCCTACAATGAGCAGTTCTTC
TRBJ2-1 | NA | TRBD2 | TRBV4-2 | CASSQDYTSGSSYNEQFF | TGTGCCAGCAGCCAAGATTATACTAGCGGAAGCTCCTACAATGAGCAGTTCTTC
TRBJ2-3 | once | NA | TRBV15 | CATSRDRPGLNTQYF | TGTGCCACCAGCAGAGATCGGCCTGGATTGAATACGCAGTATTTT
TRBJ2-5 | NA | NA | TRBV5-1 | CASSLRPSGGETQYF | TGCGCCAGCAGCTTGCGTCCTAGTGGTGGGGAGACCCAGTACTTC
TRBJ2-7 | NA | TRBD1 | TRBV28 | CASTVPGTGGYEQYF | TGTGCCAGCACAGTACCGGGGACAGGGGGCTACGAGCAGTACTTC
TRBJ2-3 | NA | NA | TRBV7-9 | CASSLLAGADTQYF | TGTGCCAGCAGCTTACTCGCGGGTGCAGATACGCAGTATTTT
TRBJ2-3 | NA | TRBD1 | TRBV11-1 | CASSLGQGMSDTQYF | TGTGCCAGCAGCTTAGGACAGGGGATGTCAGATACGCAGTATTTT
TRBJ1-5 | NA | NA | TRBV6-5 | CASSYRAGNQPQHF | TGTGCCAGCAGTTACAGAGCGGGCAATCAGCCCCAGCATTTT
TRBJ2-2 | NA | NA | TRBV19 | CASSTWANTGELFF | TGTGCCAGTAGTACCTGGGCGAACACCGGGGAGCTGTTTTTT
TRBJ2-3 | NA | NA | TRBV11-3 | CASSPGQGRADTQYF | TGTGCCAGCAGCCCCGGGCAGGGGCGGGCAGATACGCAGTATTTT
TRBJ1-2 | NA | NA | TRBV28 | CASSLPAPGQNYGYTF | TGTGCCAGCAGTTTACCCGCCCCAGGGCAAAACTATGGCTACACCTTC
TRBJ2-7 | NA | NA | TRBV28 | CASSFGTYEQYF | TGTGCCAGCAGTTTCGGGACCTACGAGCAGTACTTC
TRBJ2-3 | NA | NA | TRBV5-1 | CASSPLGNTDTQYF | TGCGCCAGCAGCCCCCTAGGGAACACAGATACGCAGTATTTT
TRBJ1-1 | NA | NA | TRBV6-5 | CATLVNTEAFF | TGTGCCACCTTGGTGAACACTGAAGCTTTCTTT
TRBJ1-4 | NA | NA | TRBV28 | CASGLRRTNEKLFF | TGTGCCAGCGGGCTTCGTAGGACTAATGAAAAACTGTTTTTT
TRBJ1-2 | NA | NA | TRBV5-6 | CASTLDSRSNYGYIF | TGTGCCAGCACCTTAGACAGCCGATCTAACTATGGCTACATCTTC
TRBJ1-1 | NA | NA | TRBV7-2 | CASSFQGDTEAFF | TGTGCCAGCAGCTTCCAAGGGGACACTGAAGCTTTCTTT
TRBJ1-2 | NA | NA | TRBV6-5 | CASSPRGLYGYTF | TGTGCCAGCAGTCCCCGGGGCCTCTATGGCTACACCTTC
TRBJ1-1 | NA | NA | TRBV2 | CASNDGYVTEAFF | TGTGCCAGCAATGACGGCTATGTCACTGAAGCTTTCTTT
TRBJ1-2 | NA | TRBD1 | TRBV27 | CASRAGTGFRDGYTF | TGTGCCAGCAGAGCCGGGACAGGGTTTAGGGATGGCTACACCTTC
TRBJ2-7 | NA | TRBD2 | TRBV4-2 | CASSQDRTLAGVKYEQYF | TGTGCCAGCAGCCAAGATAGAACCCTAGCGGGAGTTAAGTACGAGCAGTACTTC
TRBJ2-3 | NA | TRBD2 | TRBV5-1 | CASSLGAGETDTQYF | TGCGCCAGCAGCTTGGGTGCGGGGGAGACAGATACGCAGTATTTT
TRBJ2-3 | NA | TRBD1 | TRBV7-3 | CASSLTRDRGTDTQYF | TGTGCCAGCAGCTTAACCCGGGACAGGGGAACAGATACGCAGTATTTT
TRBJ2-5 | NA | NA | TRBV7-2 | CASSLVAQALRETQYF | TGTGCCAGCAGCTTAGTCGCTCAGGCCCTTAGAGAGACCCAGTACTTC
TRBJ2-5 | NA | NA | TRBV5-1 | CASSQEGTQYF | TGCGCCAGCAGCCAGGAAGGGACCCAGTACTTC
TRBJ1-5 | NA | NA | TRBV5-1 | CASSLEANQPQHF | TGCGCCAGCAGCTTGGAGGCCAATCAGCCCCAGCATTTT
TRBJ1-3 | NA | NA | TRBV18 | CASSPLGGSGNTIYF | TGTGCCAGCTCACCCTTGGGGGGCTCTGGAAACACCATATATTTT
TRBJ2-3 | NA | NA | TRBV5-4 | CASSAASGTDTQYF | TGTGCCAGCAGCGCGGCTAGCGGCACAGATACGCAGTATTTT
TRBJ2-7 | once | TRBD2 | TRBV19 | CASSITRGASYEQYF | TGTGCCAGTAGTATCACGCGGGGGGCCTCCTACGAGCAGTACTTC
TRBJ2-7 | NA | TRBD2 | TRBV5-4 | CASSQEGLAGVYEQYF | TGTGCCAGCAGCCAAGAGGGACTAGCGGGAGTGTACGAGCAGTACTTC
TRBJ2-7 | NA | NA | TRBV28 | CASRSERGGQVEQYF | TGTGCCAGCAGATCCGAGCGGGGTGGACAGGTCGAGCAGTACTTC
TRBJ2-2 | NA | NA | TRBV19 | CASSTLRDTGELFF | TGTGCCAGTAGTACACTCAGAGACACCGGGGAGCTGTTTTTT
TRBJ2-3 | NA | TRBD2 | TRBV2 | CASGAGESADTQYF | TGTGCCAGCGGAGCGGGAGAGAGCGCAGATACGCAGTATTTT
TRBJ1-5 | NA | NA | TRBV5-1 | CASSFGINQPQHF | TGCGCCAGCAGCTTCGGCATCAATCAGCCCCAGCATTTT
TRBJ2-3 | NA | NA | TRBV7-8 | CASSLAAYTTDTQYF | TGTGCCAGCAGCTTAGCTGCGTATACCACAGATACGCAGTATTTT
TRBJ1-6 | NA | NA | TRBV10-3 | CAISPTGSNSPLHF | TGTGCCATCAGCCCAACAGGGTCTAATTCACCCCTCCACTTT
TRBJ1-1 | NA | NA | TRBV11-2 | CASSLEFRGGTEAFF | TGTGCCAGCAGCTTAGAATTCAGGGGAGGTACTGAAGCTTTCTTT
TRBJ2-7 | NA | NA | TRBV28 | CASSLVTLYEQYF | TGTGCCAGCAGCTTGGTGACTCTCTACGAGCAGTACTTC
TRBJ2-1 | NA | NA | TRBV5-4 | CASSPAAGRVHEQFF | TGTGCCAGCAGCCCGGCGGCGGGACGGGTCCATGAGCAGTTCTTC
TRBJ2-7 | once | TRBD1 | TRBV15 | CATSVRDRVYPEQYF | TGTGCCACCAGCGTCCGGGACAGGGTGTATCCCGAGCAGTACTTC
TRBJ2-1 | NA | TRBD1 | TRBV6-1 | CASSGDRVSGLQFF | TGTGCCAGCAGTGGGGACAGGGTGAGTGGGTTGCAGTTCTTC
TRBJ2-7 | NA | TRBD1 | TRBV2 | CASGTGGYEQYF | TGTGCCAGCGGGACAGGGGGCTACGAGCAGTACTTC
TRBJ2-7 | NA | NA | TRBV11-3 | CASSLGQGGTYEQYF | TGTGCCAGCAGCTTAGGGCAGGGTGGCACCTACGAGCAGTACTTC
TRBJ2-1 | NA | TRBD2 | TRBV7-9 | CASSPTSGRISEQFF | TGTGCCAGCAGCCCCACTAGCGGGAGGATTTCTGAGCAGTTCTTC
TRBJ2-4 | NA | TRBD1 | TRBV6-6 | CASSYLKDREANIQYF | TGTGCCAGCAGTTACCTCAAGGACAGGGAGGCAAACATTCAGTACTTC
TRBJ1-3 | NA | NA | TRBV4-1 | CASSDSSSGNTIYF | TGCGCCAGCAGTGACTCGAGCTCTGGAAACACCATATATTTT
TRBJ2-3 | NA | NA | TRBV10-3 | CAISESVSDTQYF | TGTGCCATCAGTGAGTCGGTGTCAGATACGCAGTATTTT
TRBJ1-2 | NA | TRBD1 | TRBV6-5 | CASSSLDRAHGYTF | TGTGCCAGCAGTAGCCTGGACAGGGCTCATGGCTACACCTTC
TRBJ2-7 | NA | TRBD1 | TRBV25-1 | CASSVKRGRGEQYF | TGTGCCAGCAGTGTTAAGAGGGGGCGAGGCGAGCAGTACTTC
TRBJ1-1 | NA | NA | TRBV14 | CASSHFVERAFF | TGTGCCAGCAGCCATTTCGTCGAGAGGGCTTTCTTT
TRBJ2-7 | once | TRBD1 | TRBV4-1 | CASSRSGQGFYEQYF | TGCGCCAGCAGCCGTTCCGGACAGGGGTTTTACGAGCAGTACTTC
TRBJ2-1 | NA | NA | TRBV7-2 | CASSVPWGNEQFF | TGTGCCAGCAGCGTACCTTGGGGGAATGAGCAGTTCTTC